This T cell receptor beta chain originates from a study of regulatory T cells in long-lasting Graves disease (dated by TCRdb to the early 2020s). Concerning the study at large: To count as having persistent Graves' disease, a patient had to have received antithyroid drug treatment for over 5 years with TSH receptor autoantibodies remaining persistently positive. Patients with persistent Graves' disease were compared with patients with newly diagnosed Graves' disease using TCR sequencing and RNA sequencing of peripheral blood. The study was conducted in China and was registered as a clinical trial. TCR sequencing covered some 13 persistent and around 20 newly diagnosed Graves' disease patients, some 35 samples in total. In the clinical cohort, patients with persistent Graves' disease had used antithyroid drugs for an average of around ten years. Findings and caveats that apply to the study as a whole: Preferential use of TRBV28, TRBJ1-2 and TRBJ2-5 was observed in persistent disease, whereas TRBV20-1 and TRBJ2-1 were favored in newly diagnosed disease. The study examined only peripheral blood because the primary lesion, thyroid tissue, could not be accessed. The authors acknowledged the small sample size as a limitation that may reduce accuracy. Persistent patients shared more public clonotypes among themselves (more than 2,500) than newly diagnosed patients did (about 970). Compared with newly diagnosed patients, patients with persistent Graves' disease had lower TCR Shannon entropy and fewer highly expanded clones, which suggests clonal expansion. Sequencing and analysis were restricted to the TCR beta chain.

The time point label, as the study defines it: persistent/refractory GD, antithyroid drugs over 5 years with positive TRAb. For both TCR sequencing and RNA sequencing, RNA was extracted from PBMCs in TRIzol. Graves' disease was diagnosed according to American Thyroid Association guidelines. Recruitment of patients was carried out at an endocrinology department in Xi'an, China. From each patient, about 9 milliliters of peripheral blood was collected into an EDTA anticoagulant tube. Ficoll Paque Plus density gradient separation was used to isolate PBMCs, and no additional T cell sorting was done. An Agilent 2100 Bioanalyzer and agarose gel were used to check RNA quality, while a NanoDrop 2000 measured RNA concentration. Regarding this clonotype: What antigen it recognizes has not been identified. No clone much larger than this one lies a single base away; base qualities are absent.

CDR3 length: 12 amino acids, cysteine to phenylalanine. Left in the record is the CDR3 DNA by itself, 36 bases read in frame from the first base. For CDR1 and CDR2, the germline V gene lists MNHNS and SASEGT. Cut back by 5 bases and 6 bases, the V and J ends lie 11 bases apart. Receptors were amplified or captured by multiplex PCR. Sequenced on an Illumina HiSeq 4000. To build TCR beta libraries, CDR3 regions were amplified by Arm-PCR using iRepertoire HTBI primers. Before sequencing, the PCR products went through gel purification. The source study handled its data this way. A total of roughly 65 TRBV and 14 TRBJ segments were identified across samples and were used for gene usage analysis of CDR3 amino acid clonotypes. COPE and FqMerger were used to merge the filtered high-quality paired reads into contigs. BLAST was used to align contigs to IMGT TRBV, TRBD and TRBJ reference genes, with CDR3 defined following IMGT. Any clonotype with a frequency above 0.1% was classified as a highly expanded clone. Shannon entropy served as the measure of repertoire diversity, while the Gini coefficient captured V-J evenness. Public clonotypes were defined as clonotypes shared by more than one individual. TCRdb reanalyzed the raw reads on its own, using fastp at Q25 for trimming and MiXCR for clone calling, and kept in-frame beta chains. Rows with a matching CDR3 protein are joined into one entry that keeps the most common DNA and genes. TCRdb, not the original authors, processed these V and J calls. The sample records roughly 400,000 distinct CDR3 sequences, about a fifth of which are singletons. The ten largest account for less than 25% of the sample.

This specimen was peripheral blood mononuclear cells (PBMCs), taken when the disease was refractory, from a patient treated with antithyroid drugs. The sequence was collected from a female donor with Graves disease. The sequence joins TRBV6-1 to TRBJ2-7; tentative D gene TRBD1, with 6 bases matching. The CDR3 reads CASSMRGSEQYF. The nucleotide sequence is TGTGCCAGCAGTATGAGGGGGAGCGAGCAGTACTTC.